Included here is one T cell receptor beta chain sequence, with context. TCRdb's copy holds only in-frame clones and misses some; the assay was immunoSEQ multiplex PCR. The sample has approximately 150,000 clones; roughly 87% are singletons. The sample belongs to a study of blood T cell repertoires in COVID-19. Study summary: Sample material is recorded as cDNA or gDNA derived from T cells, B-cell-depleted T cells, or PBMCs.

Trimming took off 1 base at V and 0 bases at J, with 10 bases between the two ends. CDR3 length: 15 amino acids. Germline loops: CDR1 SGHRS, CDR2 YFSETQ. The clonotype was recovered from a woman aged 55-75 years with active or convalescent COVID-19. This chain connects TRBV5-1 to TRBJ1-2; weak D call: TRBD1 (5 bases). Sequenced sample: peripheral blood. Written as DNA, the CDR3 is TGCGCCAGCAGCTTGCAGGGCGGATCTAACTATGGCTACACCTTC. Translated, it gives CASSLQGGSNYGYTF.